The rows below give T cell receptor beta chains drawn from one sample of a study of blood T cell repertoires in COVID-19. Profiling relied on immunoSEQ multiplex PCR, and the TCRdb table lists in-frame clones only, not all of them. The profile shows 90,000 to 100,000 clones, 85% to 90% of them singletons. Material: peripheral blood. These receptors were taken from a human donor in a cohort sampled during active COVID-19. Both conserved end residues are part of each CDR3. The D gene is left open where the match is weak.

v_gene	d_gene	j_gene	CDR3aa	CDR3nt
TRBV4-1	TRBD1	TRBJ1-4	CASSQGGQGSEKLFF	TGCGCCAGCAGCCAAGGTGGACAGGGCAGTGAAAAACTGTTTTTT
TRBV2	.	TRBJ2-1	CASRRRQVYNEQFF	TGTGCCAGCAGGCGGCGACAGGTCTACAATGAGCAGTTCTTC
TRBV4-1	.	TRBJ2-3	CASSQGRRTATDTQYF	TGCGCCAGCAGCCAAGGGAGGAGAACGGCCACAGATACGCAGTATTTT
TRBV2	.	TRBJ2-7	CASSDTGMDEQYF	TGTGCCAGCAGTGACACGGGAATGGACGAGCAGTACTTC
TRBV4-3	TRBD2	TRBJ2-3	CASSQDLLAGGDTQYF	TGCGCCAGCAGCCAAGATCTACTAGCCGGGGGGGATACGCAGTATTTT
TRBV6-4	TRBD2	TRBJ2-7	CASRSSGNYEQYF	TGTGCCAGCAGGTCAAGCGGGAACTACGAGCAGTACTTC
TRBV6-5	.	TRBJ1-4	CASSYSGGFNEKLFF	TGTGCCAGCAGTTACTCGGGGGGGTTTAATGAAAAACTGTTTTTT
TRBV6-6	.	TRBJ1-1	CASSSLQGSLTEAFF	TGTGCCAGCAGTTCCTTACAGGGCTCCCTTACTGAAGCTTTCTTT
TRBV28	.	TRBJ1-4	CASSNPATNEKLFF	TGTGCCAGCAGCAACCCAGCAACTAATGAAAAACTGTTTTTT
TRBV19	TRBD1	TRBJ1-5	CASTEDRVVQPQHF	TGTGCCAGTACCGAGGACAGGGTGGTTCAGCCCCAGCATTTT
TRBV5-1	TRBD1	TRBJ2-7	CASTPGDRAYEQYF	TGCGCCAGCACCCCTGGGGACAGAGCCTACGAGCAGTACTTC
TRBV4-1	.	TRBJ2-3	CASSQAGIFAEFSTDTQYF	TGCGCCAGCAGCCAAGCAGGGATATTCGCGGAGTTTAGCACAGATACGCAGTATTTT